Only a few counts were recorded for the clone carrying this T cell receptor (beta chain). Its specificity is not known. This sample was included in a study of T cell responses to AZD1222 COVID-19 vaccine. Broader study findings: The reported proportion of spike-specific TCRs targeting unmutated variant regions was nearly half. Sampled repertoires all dated from after the peak T cell response. Increases in Spike-specific TCR breadth and depth were seen after two AZD1222 doses. The donor group comprised mostly white British people and more females; the analysis possibly underestimated clonal diversity.

Only in-frame clones appear in the TCRdb table, and some are missing; sequencing was by immunoSEQ multiplex PCR. Of about 96,000 clones listed, roughly 87% were seen once; the top ten hold around 1.5%. The TCR originated in an adult in good health. Sample: peripheral blood, taken on day 0 of AZD1222 vaccination.

CDR3 nucleotides: TGTGCCAGCAGTTACTGGAACCGGGACACCGGAGGCTACACCTTC. It translates to CASSYWNRDTGGYTF. This chain uses TRBV6-5 with TRBJ1-2; the D gene is possibly TRBD1 (6 bases). Looked up from germline, CDR1 is MNHEY and CDR2 is SVGAGI. The CDR3 length is 15 residues. V was pared by 1 base and J by 8 bases, with 17 bases between.